This TCR beta chain was sequenced during a study of blood T cell repertoires in COVID-19. Concerning this clone itself: One junction end disagrees with the germline gene, perhaps due to a read error.

Authors' data handling: Reference gene primer amplification gave estimated nucleated cell counts. The method was immunoSEQ multiplex PCR; TCRdb's version includes in-frame clones alone and lacks a portion of them. That table gives V, J and clone size, and the DNA gave D and trimming. The sample contains about 30,000 clones, about 91% of which appear only once. This CDR3 contains 13 residues. Germline V gene lookup returns CDR1 SQVTM and CDR2 ANQGSEA. Sequencing was carried out using peripheral blood. The receptor was derived from a man older than 75 with acute or convalescent COVID-19. The rearrangement uses TRBV29-1 and TRBJ2-1; possibly TRBD1 for D (6 bases). This chain's CDR3 is CSGLGTPYSEQFF. DNA for the CDR3: TGCAGCGGACTCGGGACACCATACAGTGAGCAGTTCTTC.